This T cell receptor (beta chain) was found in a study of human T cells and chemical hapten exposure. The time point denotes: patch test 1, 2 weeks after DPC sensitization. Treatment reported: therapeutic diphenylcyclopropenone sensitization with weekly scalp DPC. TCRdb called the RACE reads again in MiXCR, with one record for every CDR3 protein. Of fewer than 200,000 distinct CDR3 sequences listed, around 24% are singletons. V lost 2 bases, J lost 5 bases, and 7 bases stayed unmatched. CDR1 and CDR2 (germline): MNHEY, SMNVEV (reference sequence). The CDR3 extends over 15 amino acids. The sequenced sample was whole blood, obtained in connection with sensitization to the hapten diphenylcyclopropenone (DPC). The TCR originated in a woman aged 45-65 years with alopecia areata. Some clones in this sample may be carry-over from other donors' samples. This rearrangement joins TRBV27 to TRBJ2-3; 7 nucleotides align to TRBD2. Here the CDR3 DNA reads TGTGCCAGCAGTTTAACCGGGAGGAGCGGAGATACGCAGTATTTT. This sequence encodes CASSLTGRSGDTQYF.